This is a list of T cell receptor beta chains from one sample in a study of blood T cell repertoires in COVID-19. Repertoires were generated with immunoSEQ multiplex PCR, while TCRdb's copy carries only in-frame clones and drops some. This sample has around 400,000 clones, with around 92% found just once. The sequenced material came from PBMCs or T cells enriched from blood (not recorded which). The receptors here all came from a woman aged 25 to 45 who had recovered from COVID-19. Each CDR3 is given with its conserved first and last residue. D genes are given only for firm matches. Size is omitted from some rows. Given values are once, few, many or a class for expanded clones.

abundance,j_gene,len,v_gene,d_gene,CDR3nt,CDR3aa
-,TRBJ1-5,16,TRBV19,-,TGTGCCAGTAGTTCGAGGCTCGGGGTTAGCAATCAGCCCCAGCATTTT,CASSSRLGVSNQPQHF
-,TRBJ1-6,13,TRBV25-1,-,TGTGCCAGCAGGGGCAGGGTTGCCTCACCCCTCCACTTT,CASRGRVASPLHF
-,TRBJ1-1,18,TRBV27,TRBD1,TGTGCCAGCAGTTTATCGGGACAGGGTCTCCCTCGAAACACTGAAGCTTTCTTT,CASSLSGQGLPRNTEAFF
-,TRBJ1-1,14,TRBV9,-,TGTGCCAGCAGTACAGGGCAAATGAACACTGAAGCTTTCTTT,CASSTGQMNTEAFF
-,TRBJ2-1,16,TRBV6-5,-,TGTGCCAGCAGTTACCGACATGGAAGCTCCTACAATGAGCAGTTCTTC,CASSYRHGSSYNEQFF
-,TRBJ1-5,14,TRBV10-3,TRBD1,TGTGCCGTAGGATCCGGACAGGACGATCAGCCCCAGCATTTT,CAVGSGQDDQPQHF
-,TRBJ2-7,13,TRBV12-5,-,TGTGCTAGTGGACAGGGTAGGGACTACGAGCAGTACTTC,CASGQGRDYEQYF
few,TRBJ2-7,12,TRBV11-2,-,TGTGCCAGCAGCTCACAAGTCCCAGTGCAGTACTTC,CASSSQVPVQYF
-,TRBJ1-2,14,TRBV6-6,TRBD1,TGTGCCAGCATCATTCAGGGGGCGGGCTATGGCTACACCTTC,CASIIQGAGYGYTF
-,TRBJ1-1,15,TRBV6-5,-,TGTGCCAGCAGCCCAATACGGGTGTCGGGAACTGAAGCTTTCTTT,CASSPIRVSGTEAFF
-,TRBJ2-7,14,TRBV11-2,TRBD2,TGTGCCAGCAGAGGGACTAGCGGGAGTTACGAGCAGTACTTC,CASRGTSGSYEQYF
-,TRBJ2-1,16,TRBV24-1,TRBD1,TGTGCCACCAGTGGAGGGACAGGGGTCGCCTACAATGAGCAGTTCTTC,CATSGGTGVAYNEQFF
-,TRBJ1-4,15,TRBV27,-,TGTGCCAGCAGTCCCGCCAGGGCAGGCGAGGAAAAACTGTTTTTT,CASSPARAGEEKLFF
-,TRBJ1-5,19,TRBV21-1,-,TGTGCCAGCAGCAAAGGCGGGGAGACAGGGTTGAGGGTTAATCAGCCCCAGCATTTT,CASSKGGETGLRVNQPQHF
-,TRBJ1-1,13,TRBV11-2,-,TGTGCCAGCAGCTTAGGGGGGCTCACTGAAGCTTTCTTT,CASSLGGLTEAFF
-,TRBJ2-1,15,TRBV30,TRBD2,TGTGCCTGGAGTTCGGGTAGCGGGAGTTACAATGAGCAGTTCTTC,CAWSSGSGSYNEQFF
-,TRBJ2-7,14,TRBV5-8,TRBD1,TGTGCCAGCAGCTCAACAACCAGGGGGAAAGAGCAGTACTTC,CASSSTTRGKEQYF
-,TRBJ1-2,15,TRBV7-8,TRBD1,TGTGCCAGCAGCTTCTTAGGACAGGATCGTGATGGCTACACCTTC,CASSFLGQDRDGYTF
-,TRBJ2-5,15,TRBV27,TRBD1,TGTGCCAGCAGTTCACCCCAGACAGGGCAGTCGGCCCAGTACTTC,CASSSPQTGQSAQYF
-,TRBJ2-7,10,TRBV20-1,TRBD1,TGCGGGACAGGGGACGACGAGCAGTACTTC,CGTGDDEQYF
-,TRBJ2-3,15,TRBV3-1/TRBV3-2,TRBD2,TGTGCCAGCAGCTTTCTAGCGGGAGGGCCCTATACGCAGTATTTT,CASSFLAGGPYTQYF
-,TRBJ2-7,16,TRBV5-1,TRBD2,TGCGCCAGCAGCTTTACGGGACTAGCGGGAGCCTACGAGCAGTACTTC,CASSFTGLAGAYEQYF
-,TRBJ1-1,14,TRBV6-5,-,TGTGCCAGCAGTTACAGGGGCGGGAACACTGAAGCTTTCTTT,CASSYRGGNTEAFF
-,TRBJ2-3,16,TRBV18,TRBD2,TGTGCCAGCTCACCCTTACTAGCGGCTAGCACAGATACGCAGTATTTT,CASSPLLAASTDTQYF
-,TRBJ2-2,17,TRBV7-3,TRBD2,TGTGCCAGCAGCTTATCCCCCACGGGACTAGCGCCCGGGGAGCTGTTTTTT,CASSLSPTGLAPGELFF